This TCR beta chain was recorded in a study of Ad26.COV2.S vaccination and SARS-CoV-2 variants. The overall study: The COV1001 Ad26.COV2.S trial arm included the donor. Study conclusions and caveats: Measurements of TCR breadth and depth may have given underestimates of the total T cell responses.

Indicated treatment: 15 to 20 received Ad26.COV2.S at low or high dose, single or two shots; about five received placebo; per-sample allocation not given. Sampling was performed 63 days after the first vaccine or placebo injection. An Ad26 vector expressing Wuhan-strain SARS-CoV-2 spike constituted the vaccine. Clones were sequenced by immunoSEQ multiplex PCR, and TCRdb holds only the in-frame ones, with some missing. The sample lists hundreds of thousands of clones; around 92% were seen once. The CDR3 consists of 16 residues. Germline CDR1 and CDR2: SGHDT and YYEEEE. Germline trimming cut 2 bases from V and 2 bases from J; bases unmatched to any gene: 10. Comments on this clone: Antigen specificity is unknown.

Source: peripheral blood, taken in a trial of Ad26.COV2.S vaccine versus placebo. The chain links TRBV5-6 to TRBJ2-7; TRBD1 matches 7 bases. This receptor was taken from a person aged 18-65 years who received the Ad26.COV2.S COVID-19 vaccine or a placebo. CDR3 region: CASSFGTAFAPYEQYF. The CDR3 nucleotides are TGTGCCAGCAGCTTTGGGACAGCCTTTGCACCCTACGAGCAGTACTTC.